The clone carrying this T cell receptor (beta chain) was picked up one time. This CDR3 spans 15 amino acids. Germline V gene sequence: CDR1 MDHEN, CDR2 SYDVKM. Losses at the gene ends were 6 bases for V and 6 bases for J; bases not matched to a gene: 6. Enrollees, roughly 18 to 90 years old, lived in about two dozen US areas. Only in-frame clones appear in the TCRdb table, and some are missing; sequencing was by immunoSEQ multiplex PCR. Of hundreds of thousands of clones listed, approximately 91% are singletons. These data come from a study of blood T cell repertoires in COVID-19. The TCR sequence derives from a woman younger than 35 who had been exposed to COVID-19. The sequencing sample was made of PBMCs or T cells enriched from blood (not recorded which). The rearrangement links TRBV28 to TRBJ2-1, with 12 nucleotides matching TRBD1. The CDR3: CASRRGQGASNEQFF. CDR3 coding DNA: TGTGCCAGCAGGAGGGGACAGGGGGCTTCCAATGAGCAGTTCTTC.